This T cell receptor (beta chain) was identified in a study of cytotoxic CD8 clonotypes in ibrutinib-treated CLL. Study as a whole: Enrolment comprised 11 relapsed/refractory and about 14 treatment-naive patients; roughly 17 were IGHV unmutated. Per sample, productive templates averaged approximately 260,000 and productive rearrangements averaged 94,082. Study results and limitations: Clonality went up at the time of ibrutinib response, stayed stable in sustained remission, and later dropped back toward its baseline level at progression. Once treatment began, public clonotypes, which were uncommon, contracted or stayed stable.

As concerns this clone: Its antigen is undetermined.

CDR3 size: 14 residues. V lost 5 bases, J lost 2 bases, and 2 bases stayed unmatched. Germline V lookup: CDR1 MRHNA, CDR2 SNTAGT. Here immunoSEQ multiplex PCR was the method, and the copy in TCRdb shows in-frame clones only, minus some. The sample carries about 97,000 clones, about 78% recorded once. The J gene is TRBJ1-2, the V gene TRBV6-4; TRBD1 agrees at 10 bases. The sample in question was PBMCs, obtained after 12 months of ibrutinib treatment. This sequence was found in a human donor with chronic lymphocytic leukemia. The CDR3 sequence: CASSRDRGNYGYTF. CDR3 in DNA: TGTGCCAGCAGTCGGGACAGGGGCAACTATGGCTACACCTTC.